This T cell receptor (beta chain) was sequenced during a study of blood T cell repertoires in COVID-19. Sequenced by immunoSEQ multiplex PCR; TCRdb stores in-frame clones only, minus some. The data hold approximately 260,000 clones, with 87% observed a single time. V was cut by 0 bases and J by 0 bases, with 4 bases left in between. This CDR3 has 14 amino acids. Per germline, CDR1 SGHTS and CDR2 YDEGEE. The sample consisted of PBMCs or T cells enriched from blood (not recorded which). The chain is built from TRBV5-8 and TRBJ2-1; D is ambiguous. The origin of this receptor is a woman in her twenties or thirties with acute COVID-19. The CDR3 loop reads CASSLESSYNEQFF. CDR3 nucleotide sequence: TGTGCCAGCAGCTTGGAGAGCTCCTACAATGAGCAGTTCTTC.